Included here is one T cell receptor beta chain sequence, with context. TCRdb's table, derived via immunoSEQ multiplex PCR, lists solely in-frame clones and lacks some. The sample includes around 83,000 clones, 90% to 95% of them seen just once. This sample is drawn from a study of technical replicates of blood from a handful of donors. The sequence derives from a human donor in good health. The specimen was T cells isolated from PBMCs.

This chain's CDR3 is CATSRSLGLAGNLSYNEQFF. The CDR3 DNA reads TGTGCCACCAGCAGAAGCCTGGGACTAGCGGGAAATTTGTCCTACAATGAGCAGTTCTTC. The chain joins TRBV15 to TRBJ2-1; the match to TRBD2 covers 13 bases. The CDR3 runs to 20 residues. Germline V CDR1 and CDR2: LNHNV, YYDKDF (reference sequence). V shed 2 bases and J 1 base; nucleotides not matched to a gene: 11.